Listed below are T cell receptor beta chains from one sample, sequenced in a study of human T cells and chemical hapten exposure. MiXCR was run by TCRdb on the RACE reads, yielding one entry per CDR3 protein. The sample records 90,000 to 120,000 distinct CDR3 sequences, approximately 10% being singletons. The sequenced sample was whole blood, obtained in connection with sensitization to the hapten diphenylcyclopropenone (DPC). The receptors here all came from a woman aged 40 to 50 with alopecia areata. Some clones in this sample may be carry-over from other donors' samples. Each CDR3 is given without its conserved first and last residue. The D gene is left open where the match is weak.

v_call,d_call,j_call,cdr3_aa
TRBV7-9,NA,TRBJ2-7,ASSLVGGVSAGEQY
TRBV18,NA,TRBJ1-5,ASSPLGGESNQPQH
TRBV4-2,NA,TRBJ2-5,ASSQGVGAQETQY
TRBV9,TRBD2,TRBJ2-1,ASSEGLAGYNEQF
TRBV30,NA,TRBJ1-3,AWSPYRAEFSGNTIY
TRBV7-2,TRBD1,TRBJ2-1,ASSSYRDRDNEQF
TRBV15,TRBD1,TRBJ2-5,TTSRGWDRGVETQY
TRBV5-6,TRBD2,TRBJ2-4,ASSLLPEGGNIQY
TRBV29-1,NA,TRBJ1-1,SVEDLETANTEAF
TRBV6-2/TRBV6-3,NA,TRBJ1-1,ASLRDTANTEAF